A single T cell receptor beta chain is shown here with its context. Trimming took 5 bases from V and 2 from J, leaving 15 bases between them. Germline loops: CDR1 SEHNR, CDR2 FQNEAQ (reference sequence). There are 15 residues in the CDR3. This sample is part of a study of blood T cell repertoires in COVID-19. On the study more broadly: Whether acute or convalescent, the COVID-19 samples came from the United States, Italy and Spain. Sources were T cells, B-cell-depleted T cells, or PBMCs; the material itself was cDNA or gDNA.

In the authors' workflow: Reference gene primer amplification in the assay estimated nucleated cell counts. The protocol was immunoSEQ multiplex PCR, while the TCRdb copy is restricted to in-frame clones and leaves out a portion. V and J calls and clone size are copied from that table; D and trimming were computed from the DNA. The table records 70,000 to 95,000 clones, about 80% of them present only once. This receptor was obtained from a human donor in a cohort sampled during active COVID-19. This rearrangement joins TRBV7-9 to TRBJ2-5; a weak D match, TRBD1 (5 bases). Sequenced input: peripheral blood. CDR3 loop: CASSIGQGPQETQYF. The CDR3 nucleotides read TGTGCCAGCAGCATAGGTCAGGGTCCTCAAGAGACCCAGTACTTC.